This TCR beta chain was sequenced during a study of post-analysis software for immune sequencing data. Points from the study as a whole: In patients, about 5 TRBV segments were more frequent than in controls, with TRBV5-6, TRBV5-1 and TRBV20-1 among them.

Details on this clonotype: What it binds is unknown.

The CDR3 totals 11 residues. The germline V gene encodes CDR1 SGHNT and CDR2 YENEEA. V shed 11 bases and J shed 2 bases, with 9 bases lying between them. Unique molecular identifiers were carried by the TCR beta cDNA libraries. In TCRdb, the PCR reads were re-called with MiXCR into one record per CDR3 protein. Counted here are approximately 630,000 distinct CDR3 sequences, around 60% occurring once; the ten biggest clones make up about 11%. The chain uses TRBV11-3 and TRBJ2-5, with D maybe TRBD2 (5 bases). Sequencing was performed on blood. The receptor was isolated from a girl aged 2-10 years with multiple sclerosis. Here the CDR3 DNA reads TGTGCCGCCTCGGGACAAGAGACCCAGTACTTC. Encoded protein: CAASGQETQYF.